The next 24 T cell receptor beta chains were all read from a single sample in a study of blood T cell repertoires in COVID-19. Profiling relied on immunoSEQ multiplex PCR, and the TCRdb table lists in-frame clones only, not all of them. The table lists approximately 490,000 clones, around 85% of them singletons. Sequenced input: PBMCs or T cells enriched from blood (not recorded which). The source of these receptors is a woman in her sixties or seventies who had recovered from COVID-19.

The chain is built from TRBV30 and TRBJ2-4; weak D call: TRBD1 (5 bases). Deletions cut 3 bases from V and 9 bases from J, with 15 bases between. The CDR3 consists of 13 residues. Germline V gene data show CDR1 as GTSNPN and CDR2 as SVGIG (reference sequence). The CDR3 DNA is TGTGCCTGGAGCCAGGGCCCTAGAGGCATTCAGTACTTC. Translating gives CAWSQGPRGIQYF.

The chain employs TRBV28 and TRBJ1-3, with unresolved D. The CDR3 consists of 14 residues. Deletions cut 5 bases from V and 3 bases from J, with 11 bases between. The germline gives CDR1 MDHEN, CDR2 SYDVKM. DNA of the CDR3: TGTGCCAGCAGTCACCGCGGGGTTGGAAACACCATATATTTT. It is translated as CASSHRGVGNTIYF.

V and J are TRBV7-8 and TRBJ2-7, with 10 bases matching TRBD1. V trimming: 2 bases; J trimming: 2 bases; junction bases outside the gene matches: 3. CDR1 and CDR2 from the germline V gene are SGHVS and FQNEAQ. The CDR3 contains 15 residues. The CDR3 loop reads CASSLPGTGAYEQYF. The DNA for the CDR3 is TGTGCCAGCAGCTTACCGGGGACAGGGGCCTACGAGCAGTACTTC.

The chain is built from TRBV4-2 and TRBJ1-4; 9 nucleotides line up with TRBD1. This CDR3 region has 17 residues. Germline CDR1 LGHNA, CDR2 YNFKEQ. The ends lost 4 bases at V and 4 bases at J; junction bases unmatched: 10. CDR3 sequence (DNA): TGTGCCAGCAGCCGACCGGGACAGGGTAATTATAATGAAAAACTGTTTTTT. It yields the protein CASSRPGQGNYNEKLFF.

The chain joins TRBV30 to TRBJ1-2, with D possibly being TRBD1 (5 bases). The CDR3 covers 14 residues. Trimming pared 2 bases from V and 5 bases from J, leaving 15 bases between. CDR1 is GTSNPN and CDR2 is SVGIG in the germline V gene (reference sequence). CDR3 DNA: TGTGCCTGGAGTCCCCTGGGCGGGGCGTATGGCTACACCTTC. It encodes CAWSPLGGAYGYTF.

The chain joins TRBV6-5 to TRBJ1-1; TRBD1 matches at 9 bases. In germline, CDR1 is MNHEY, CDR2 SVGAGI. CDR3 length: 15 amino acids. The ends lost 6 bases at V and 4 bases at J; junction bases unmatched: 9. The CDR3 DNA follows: TGTGCCAGCAGGATACAGGGGGCGGAGATCACTGAAGCTTTCTTT. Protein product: CASRIQGAEITEAFF.

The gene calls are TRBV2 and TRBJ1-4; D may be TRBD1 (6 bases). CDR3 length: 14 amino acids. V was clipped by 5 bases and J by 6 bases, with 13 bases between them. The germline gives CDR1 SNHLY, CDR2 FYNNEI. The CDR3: CASSSNRDDEKLFF. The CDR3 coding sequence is TGTGCCAGCAGTTCTAACAGGGACGATGAAAAACTGTTTTTT.

The CDR3 protein is CASSPLLHRDYYNEQFF. As DNA, the CDR3 is TGTGCCAGCAGCCCGCTCCTTCACAGGGACTACTACAATGAGCAGTTCTTC. The chain joins TRBV21-1 to TRBJ2-1; whether TRBD2, the table's D call, matches the DNA was not checked. TRBV21-1 is marked as a pseudogene. The CDR3 sequence is 17 residues long.

The CDR3 DNA reads as TGTGCCATACAGGGACAGATCACCGGGGAGCTGTTTTTT. Protein product: CAIQGQITGELFF. The V gene is TRBV28, the J gene TRBJ2-2; 7 nucleotides agree with TRBD1. The V gene end was trimmed by 10 bases and the J gene end by 4 bases; junction bases not matched to a gene: 6. Germline CDR1 MDHEN, CDR2 SYDVKM. The CDR3 runs to 13 residues.

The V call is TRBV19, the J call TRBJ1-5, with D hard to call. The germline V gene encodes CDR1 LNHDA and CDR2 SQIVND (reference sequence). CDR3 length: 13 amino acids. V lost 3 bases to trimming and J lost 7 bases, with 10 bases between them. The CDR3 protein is CASSIEVQQPQHF. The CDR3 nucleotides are TGTGCCAGTAGTATCGAGGTTCAACAGCCCCAGCATTTT.

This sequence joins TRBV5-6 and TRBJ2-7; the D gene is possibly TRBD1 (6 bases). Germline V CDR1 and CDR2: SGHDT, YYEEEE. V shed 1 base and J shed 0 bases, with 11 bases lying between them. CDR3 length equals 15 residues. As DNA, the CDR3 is TGTGCCAGCAGCTTGCGGACAGTCTACTCCTACGAGCAGTACGTC. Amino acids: CASSLRTVYSYEQYV.

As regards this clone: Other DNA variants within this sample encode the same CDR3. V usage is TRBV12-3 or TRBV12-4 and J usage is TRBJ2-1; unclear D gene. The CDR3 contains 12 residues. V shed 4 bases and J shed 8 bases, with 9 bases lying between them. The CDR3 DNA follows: TGTGCCAGCAGTTCTCTTGGAGATGAGCAGTTCTTC. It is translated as CASSSLGDEQFF.

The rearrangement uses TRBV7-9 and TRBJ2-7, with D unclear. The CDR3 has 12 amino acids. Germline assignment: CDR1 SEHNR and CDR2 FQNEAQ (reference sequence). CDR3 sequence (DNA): TGTTCTCCCGGAGACCCTAACTACGAGCAGTACTTC. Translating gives CSPGDPNYEQYF. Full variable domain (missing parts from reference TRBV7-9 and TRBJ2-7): DTGVSQNPRHKITKRGQNVTFRCDPISEHNRLYWYRQTLGQGPEFLTYFQNEAQLEKSRLLSDRFSAERPKGSFSTLEIQRTEQGDSAMYLCSPGDPNYEQYFGPGTRLTVT.

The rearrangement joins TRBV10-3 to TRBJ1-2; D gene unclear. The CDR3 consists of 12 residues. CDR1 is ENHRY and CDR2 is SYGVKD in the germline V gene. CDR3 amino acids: CATGASNYGYTF. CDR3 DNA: TGTGCTACCGGTGCGAGTAACTATGGCTACACCTTC.

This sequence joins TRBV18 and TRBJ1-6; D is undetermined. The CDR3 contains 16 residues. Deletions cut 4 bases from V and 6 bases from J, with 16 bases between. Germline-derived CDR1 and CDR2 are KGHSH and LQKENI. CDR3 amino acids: CASSLLPGEGNSPLHF. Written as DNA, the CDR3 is TGTGCCAGCTCACTTCTTCCAGGCGAGGGTAATTCACCCCTCCACTTT.

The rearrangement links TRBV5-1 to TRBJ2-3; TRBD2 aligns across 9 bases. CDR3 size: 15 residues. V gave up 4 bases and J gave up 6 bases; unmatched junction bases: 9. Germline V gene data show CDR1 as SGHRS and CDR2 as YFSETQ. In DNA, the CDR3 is TGCGCCAGCAGCCTGGCGGGGGGGCCGGGGGATACGCAGTATTTT. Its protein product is CASSLAGGPGDTQYF.

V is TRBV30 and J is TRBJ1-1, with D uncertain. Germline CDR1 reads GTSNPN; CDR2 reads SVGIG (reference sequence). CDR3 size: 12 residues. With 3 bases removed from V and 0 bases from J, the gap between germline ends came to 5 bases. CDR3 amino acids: CAWRELNTEAFF. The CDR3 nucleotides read TGTGCCTGGAGGGAGTTGAACACTGAAGCTTTCTTT.

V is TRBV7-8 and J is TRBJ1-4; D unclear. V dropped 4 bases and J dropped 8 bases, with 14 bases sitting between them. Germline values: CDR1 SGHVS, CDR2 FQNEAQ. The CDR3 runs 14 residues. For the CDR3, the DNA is TGTGCCAGCAGCTCCCGATGGCTGTCGGAAAAACTGTTTTTT. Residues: CASSSRWLSEKLFF.

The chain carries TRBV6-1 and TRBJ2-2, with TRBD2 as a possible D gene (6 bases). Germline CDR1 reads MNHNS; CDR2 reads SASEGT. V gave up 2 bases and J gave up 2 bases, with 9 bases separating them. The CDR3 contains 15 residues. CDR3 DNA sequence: TGTGCCAGCAGTGAAAGGAGGGATAACACCGGGGAGCTGTTTTTT. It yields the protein CASSERRDNTGELFF.

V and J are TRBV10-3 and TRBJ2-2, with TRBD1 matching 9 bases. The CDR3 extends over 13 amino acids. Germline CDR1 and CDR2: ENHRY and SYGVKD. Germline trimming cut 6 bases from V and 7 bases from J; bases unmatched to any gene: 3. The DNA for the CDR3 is TGTGCCATCAGCTTGGGACAGGGCGGGGAGCTGTTTTTT. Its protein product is CAISLGQGGELFF.

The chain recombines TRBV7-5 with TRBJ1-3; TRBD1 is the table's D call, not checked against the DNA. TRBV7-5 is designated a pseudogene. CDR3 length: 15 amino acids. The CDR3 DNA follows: TGTGCCAGAAGCCACCTACCGACACCCGGAAACACCATATATTTT. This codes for CARSHLPTPGNTIYF.

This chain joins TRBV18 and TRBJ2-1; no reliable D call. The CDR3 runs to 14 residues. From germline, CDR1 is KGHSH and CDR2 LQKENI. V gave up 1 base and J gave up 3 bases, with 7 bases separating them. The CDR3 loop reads CASSPRSDYNEQFF. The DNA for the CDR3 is TGTGCCAGCTCACCACGCTCAGACTACAATGAGCAGTTCTTC.

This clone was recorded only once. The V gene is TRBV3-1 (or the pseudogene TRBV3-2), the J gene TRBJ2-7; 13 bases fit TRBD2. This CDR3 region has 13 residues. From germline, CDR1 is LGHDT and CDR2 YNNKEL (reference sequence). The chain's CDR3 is CASSQGTSGDHSV. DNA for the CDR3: TGTGCCAGCAGTCAGGGGACTAGCGGGGACCACTCTGTC.

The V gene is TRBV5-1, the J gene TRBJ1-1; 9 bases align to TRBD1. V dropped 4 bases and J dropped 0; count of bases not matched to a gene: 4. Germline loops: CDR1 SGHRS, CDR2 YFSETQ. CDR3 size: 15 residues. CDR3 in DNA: TGCGCCAGCAGCCCGGACAGGGGAATGAACACTGAAGCTTTCTTT. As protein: CASSPDRGMNTEAFF.